This T cell receptor beta chain was captured in a study of blood T cell repertoires in COVID-19. Across the study: Spain, Italy and the United States supplied samples that represented acute and convalescent COVID-19.

By its share, this clone is medium-sized (0.01 to 0.1%). Germline V gene lookup returns CDR1 MNHEY and CDR2 SVGEGT. The CDR3 has 16 amino acids. The V gene end was trimmed by 2 bases and the J gene end by 5 bases; junction bases not matched to a gene: 9. Authors' analysis steps: Amplification with reference gene primers provided the estimates of nucleated cell counts. Libraries were prepared by immunoSEQ multiplex PCR; TCRdb keeps only in-frame clonotypes and omits some of them. V, J and clone size are those of that table, while D and trimming were read from the DNA. The sample consists of over 50,000 clones, over 65% of them appearing once.

This TCR came from a man aged 80 or over with active or convalescent COVID-19. The sample taken for sequencing was peripheral blood. The chain joins TRBV6-2 or TRBV6-3 to TRBJ2-5; 9 positions agree with TRBD1. Here the CDR3 DNA reads TGTGCCAGCAGTTACCCCGGGACAGGGATGTGGGAGACCCAGTACTTC. This codes for CASSYPGTGMWETQYF.